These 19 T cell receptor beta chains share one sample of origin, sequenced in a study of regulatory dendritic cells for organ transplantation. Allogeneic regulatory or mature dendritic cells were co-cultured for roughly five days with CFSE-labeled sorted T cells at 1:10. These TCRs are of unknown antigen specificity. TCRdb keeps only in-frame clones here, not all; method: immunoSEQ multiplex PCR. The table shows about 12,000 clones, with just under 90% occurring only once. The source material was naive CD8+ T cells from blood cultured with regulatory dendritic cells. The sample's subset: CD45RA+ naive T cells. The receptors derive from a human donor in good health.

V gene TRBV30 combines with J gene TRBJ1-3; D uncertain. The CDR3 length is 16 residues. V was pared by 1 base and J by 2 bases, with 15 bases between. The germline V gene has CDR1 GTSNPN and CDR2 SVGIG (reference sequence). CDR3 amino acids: CAWSGWVPNTGNTIYF. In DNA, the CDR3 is TGTGCCTGGAGTGGATGGGTCCCCAATACTGGAAACACCATATATTTT.

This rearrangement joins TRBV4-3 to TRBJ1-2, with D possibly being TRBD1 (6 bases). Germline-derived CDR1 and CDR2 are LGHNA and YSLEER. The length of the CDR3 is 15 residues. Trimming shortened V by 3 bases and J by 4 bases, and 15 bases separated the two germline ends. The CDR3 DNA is TGCGCCAGCAGCCAGGACAAACAGGGCCCCTATGGCTACACCTTC. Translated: CASSQDKQGPYGYTF.

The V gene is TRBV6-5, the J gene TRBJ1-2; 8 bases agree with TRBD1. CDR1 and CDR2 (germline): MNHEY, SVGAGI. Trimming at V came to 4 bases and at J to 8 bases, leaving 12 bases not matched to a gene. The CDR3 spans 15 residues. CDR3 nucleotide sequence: TGTGCCAGCAGTTTCCTTCCCCAGGGGGCGAACGGCTACACCTTC. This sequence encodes CASSFLPQGANGYTF.

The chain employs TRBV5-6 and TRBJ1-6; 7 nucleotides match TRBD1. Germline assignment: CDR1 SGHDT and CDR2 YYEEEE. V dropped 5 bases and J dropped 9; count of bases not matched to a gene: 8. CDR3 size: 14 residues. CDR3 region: CASRRQGTSSPLHF. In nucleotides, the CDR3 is TGTGCCAGCAGAAGACAGGGAACGAGTTCACCCCTCCACTTT. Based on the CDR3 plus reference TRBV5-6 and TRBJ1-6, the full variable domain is DAGVTQSPTHLIKTRGQQVTLRCSPKSGHDTVSWYQQALGQGPQFIFQYYEEEERQRGNFPDRFSGHQFPNYSSELNVNALLLGDSALYLCASRRQGTSSPLHFGNGTRLTVT.

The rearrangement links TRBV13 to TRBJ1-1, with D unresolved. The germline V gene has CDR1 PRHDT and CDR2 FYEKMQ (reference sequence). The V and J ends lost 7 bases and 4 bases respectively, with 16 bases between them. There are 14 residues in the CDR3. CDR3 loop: CASTYPSRGTEAFF. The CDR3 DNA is TGTGCCAGCACCTACCCCTCCCGGGGCACTGAAGCTTTCTTT.

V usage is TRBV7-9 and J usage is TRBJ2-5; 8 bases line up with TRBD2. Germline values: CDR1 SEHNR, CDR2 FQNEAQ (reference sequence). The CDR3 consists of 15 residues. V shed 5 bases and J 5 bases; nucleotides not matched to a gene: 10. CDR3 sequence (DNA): TGTGCCAGCAGCGACTCTGCGGGGGGCCTCGAGACCCAGTACTTC. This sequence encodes CASSDSAGGLETQYF.

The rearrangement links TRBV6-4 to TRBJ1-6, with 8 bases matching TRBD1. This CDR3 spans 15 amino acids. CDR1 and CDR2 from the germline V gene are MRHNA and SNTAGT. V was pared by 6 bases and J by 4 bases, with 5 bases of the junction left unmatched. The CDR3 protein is CASSVDRGYNSPLHF. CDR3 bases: TGTGCCAGCAGCGTAGACAGGGGTTATAATTCACCCCTCCACTTT.

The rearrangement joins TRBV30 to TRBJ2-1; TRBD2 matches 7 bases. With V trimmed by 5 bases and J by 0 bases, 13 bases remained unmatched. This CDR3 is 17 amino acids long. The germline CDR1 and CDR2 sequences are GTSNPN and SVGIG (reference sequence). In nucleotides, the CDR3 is TGTGCCTGGGTGGGGCCGGGGAGGGAGGACTCCTACAATGAGCAGTTCTTC. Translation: CAWVGPGREDSYNEQFF.

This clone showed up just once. CDR3: CASSLGTAYEQYF. CDR3 DNA: TGTGCCAGCAGCTTAGGGACAGCCTACGAGCAGTACTTC. V usage is TRBV7-6 and J usage is TRBJ2-7; a possible D gene is TRBD1 (6 bases). Germline V CDR1 and CDR2: SGHVS, FNYEAQ. Trimming stripped 1 base from V and 2 bases from J, with 6 bases between. The CDR3 runs 13 residues.

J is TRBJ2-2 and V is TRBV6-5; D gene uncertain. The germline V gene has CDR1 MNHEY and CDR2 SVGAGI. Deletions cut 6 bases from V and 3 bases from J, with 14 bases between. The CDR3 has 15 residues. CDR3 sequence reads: CASSWTDVDTGELFF. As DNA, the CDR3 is TGTGCCAGCAGCTGGACGGACGTGGACACCGGGGAGCTGTTTTTT.

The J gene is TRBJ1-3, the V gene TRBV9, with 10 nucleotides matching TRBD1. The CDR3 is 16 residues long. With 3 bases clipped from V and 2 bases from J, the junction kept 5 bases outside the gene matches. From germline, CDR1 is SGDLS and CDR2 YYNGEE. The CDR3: CASSEGDRGPGNTIYF. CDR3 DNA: TGTGCCAGCAGCGAGGGGGACAGGGGTCCTGGAAACACCATATATTTT.

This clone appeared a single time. CDR3 protein: CASSLSTGGQETQYF. The CDR3 coding sequence is TGTGCCAGCAGTTTATCGACAGGGGGCCAAGAGACCCAGTACTTC. The chain uses TRBV27 and TRBJ2-5, with 9 bases lining up with TRBD1. CDR3 size: 15 residues. V was clipped by 0 bases and J by 1 base; unmatched bases: 0. From germline, CDR1 is MNHEY and CDR2 SMNVEV (reference sequence).

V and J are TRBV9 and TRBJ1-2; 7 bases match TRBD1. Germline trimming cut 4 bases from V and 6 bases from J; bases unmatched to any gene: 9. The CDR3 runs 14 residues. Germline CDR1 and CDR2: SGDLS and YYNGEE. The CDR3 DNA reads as TGTGCCAGCAGCTCCGGACGGACAGGTAATGGCTACACCTTC. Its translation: CASSSGRTGNGYTF.

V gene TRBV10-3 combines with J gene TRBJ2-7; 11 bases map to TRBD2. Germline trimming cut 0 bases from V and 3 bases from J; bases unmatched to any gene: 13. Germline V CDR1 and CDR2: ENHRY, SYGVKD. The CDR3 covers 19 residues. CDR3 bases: TGTGCCATCAGTGAGTCCGGGGCTTATAGCGGGGGGGCGTACTACGAGCAGTACTTC. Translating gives CAISESGAYSGGAYYEQYF.

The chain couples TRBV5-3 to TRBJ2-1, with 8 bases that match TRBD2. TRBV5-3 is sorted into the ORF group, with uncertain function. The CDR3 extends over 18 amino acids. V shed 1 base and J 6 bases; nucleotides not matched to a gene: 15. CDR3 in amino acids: CARSLLWGWLAGFNEQFF. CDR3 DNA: TGTGCCAGAAGCTTGTTATGGGGGTGGCTAGCGGGCTTCAATGAGCAGTTCTTC.

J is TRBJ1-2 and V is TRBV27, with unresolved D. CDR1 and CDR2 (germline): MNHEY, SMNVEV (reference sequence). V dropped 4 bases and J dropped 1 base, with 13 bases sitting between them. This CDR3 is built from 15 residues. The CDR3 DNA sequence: TGTGCCAGCAGTTGGTCACCAGGAGATAACTATGGCTACACCTTC. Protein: CASSWSPGDNYGYTF.

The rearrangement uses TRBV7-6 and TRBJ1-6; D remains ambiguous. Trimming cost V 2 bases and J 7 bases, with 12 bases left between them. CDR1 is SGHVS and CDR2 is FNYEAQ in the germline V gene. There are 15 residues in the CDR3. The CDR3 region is CASSLMGPANSPLHF. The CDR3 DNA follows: TGTGCCAGCAGCTTAATGGGCCCAGCAAATTCACCCCTCCACTTT.

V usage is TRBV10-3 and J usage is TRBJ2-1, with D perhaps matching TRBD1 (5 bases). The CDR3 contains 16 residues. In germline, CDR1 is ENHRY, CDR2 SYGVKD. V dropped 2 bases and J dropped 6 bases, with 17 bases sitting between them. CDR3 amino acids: CAISEGEGAAVNEQFF. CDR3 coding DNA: TGTGCCATCAGTGAGGGCGAAGGGGCTGCAGTCAATGAGCAGTTCTTC.

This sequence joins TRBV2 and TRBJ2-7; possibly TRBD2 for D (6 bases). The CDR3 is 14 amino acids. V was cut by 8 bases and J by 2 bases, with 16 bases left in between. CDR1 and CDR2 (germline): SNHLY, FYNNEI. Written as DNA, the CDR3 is TGTGCCAGCCCGGGGGAAGAGGGGACCTACGAGCAGTACTTC. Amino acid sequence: CASPGEEGTYEQYF.